The 8 T cell receptor beta chains below come from one sample, sequenced in a study of graft-versus-host responses after intestinal transplantation. Sequenced by immunoSEQ multiplex PCR; TCRdb stores in-frame clones only, minus some. Among 62,000 or so clones, approximately 90% were seen once, and the ten largest hold roughly 1.5%. Sequences were derived from PBMCs, sampled 26 days after transplant. These receptors were obtained from a human patient who received an intestinal transplant, so some T cells may come from the graft donor.

The chain carries TRBV5-5 and TRBJ2-7; TRBD1 is a possible D gene (6 bases). Trimming cost V 4 bases and J 2 bases, with 16 bases left between them. The CDR3 contains 15 residues. The germline V gene encodes CDR1 SGHKS and CDR2 YYEKEE (reference sequence). The CDR3 bases are TGTGCCAGCAGCCCATTAGACAGGTTAACCTACGAGCAGTACTTC. Translating gives CASSPLDRLTYEQYF.

This sequence joins TRBV27 and TRBJ1-5; 10 nucleotides align to TRBD1. There are 16 residues in the CDR3. The germline gives CDR1 MNHEY, CDR2 SMNVEV (reference sequence). The V gene end was trimmed by 5 bases and the J gene end by 2 bases; junction bases not matched to a gene: 6. The CDR3 is CASSDRTGGGNQPQHF. The CDR3 region has the DNA TGTGCCAGCAGTGACCGGACAGGGGGTGGCAATCAGCCCCAGCATTTT.

The V and J genes are TRBV5-1 and TRBJ2-2, with TRBD2 as a possible D gene (6 bases). The CDR3 is 15 residues long. CDR1 and CDR2 from the germline V gene are SGHRS and YFSETQ. The V gene lost 1 base and the J gene lost 5 bases, with 12 bases spanning the gap. CDR3 sequence reads: CASSLYGSDTGELFF. Here the CDR3 DNA reads TGCGCCAGCAGCTTGTACGGGAGTGATACCGGGGAGCTGTTTTTT.

The gene calls are TRBV9 and TRBJ2-3; TRBD2 agrees at 11 bases. CDR1 and CDR2 (germline): SGDLS, YYNGEE. The ends lost 4 bases at V and 4 bases at J; junction bases unmatched: 5. The CDR3 spans 15 residues. The CDR3 DNA reads TGTGCCAGCAGCCTTAGCGGGGGGGCCCCAGATACGCAGTATTTT. It codes for CASSLSGGAPDTQYF.

This chain connects TRBV6-6 to TRBJ1-6; TRBD1 matches at 10 bases. CDR3 length: 13 residues. The germline CDR1 and CDR2 sequences are MNHNY and SVGAGI (reference sequence). J gave up 9 bases and V 6 bases, and 2 bases lay outside the gene matches. The CDR3 region is CASRDRGASPLHF. CDR3 sequence (DNA): TGTGCCAGCAGGGACAGGGGGGCTTCACCCCTCCACTTT.

The J gene is TRBJ2-7, the V gene TRBV18; tentative D call: TRBD1 (5 bases). Looked up from germline, CDR1 is KGHSH and CDR2 is LQKENI. The V end lost 3 bases, the J end lost 2 bases, and 11 bases lay between the germline ends. CDR3 size: 14 residues. For the CDR3, the DNA is TGTGCCAGCTCACCGGATGTGGACACCTACGAGCAGTACGTC. As protein: CASSPDVDTYEQYV.

This clone was detected only once. The V and J genes are TRBV2 and TRBJ2-7; D perhaps matches TRBD1 (6 bases). The CDR3 is 11 amino acids. Per germline, CDR1 SNHLY and CDR2 FYNNEI. Trimming removed 8 bases from V and 12 bases from J, with 17 bases in between. The CDR3 DNA reads TGTGCCAGCCTTAAGGGGGATCGACGGTACTTC. Encoded protein: CASLKGDRRYF.

In its sample, this clone was seen once. J is TRBJ2-3 and V is TRBV27, with 7 bases fitting TRBD1. This CDR3 contains 14 residues. The trim removed 4 bases at V and 5 bases at J, leaving 6 bases unmatched. CDR1 is MNHEY and CDR2 is SMNVEV in the germline V gene (reference sequence). CDR3 loop: CASSWVSGGDTQYF. The CDR3 DNA is TGTGCCAGCAGTTGGGTATCAGGGGGAGATACGCAGTATTTT.